Given below is one TCR beta chain in context. These data come from a study of T cells in Graves' hyperthyroidism and ophthalmopathy. Germline lookup yields CDR1 LNHNV and CDR2 YYDKDF (reference sequence). The V and J ends lost 4 bases and 3 bases, in that order; junction bases with no gene match: 3. This CDR3 comprises 14 residues. TCR beta CDR3 region amplification was performed from RNA transcripts. TCR CDR3 underwent first-round RT-PCR with the HTBI primer set. TCRdb passed the multiplex PCR reads through MiXCR, listing each CDR3 protein once. The sample has a few hundred thousand distinct CDR3 sequences; about 14% are singletons.

This TCR was recovered from a woman in her twenties or thirties with Graves' hyperthyroidism that later progressed to Graves' ophthalmopathy. The rearrangement joins TRBV15 to TRBJ2-7; TRBD1 aligns across 10 bases. The sequenced sample consisted of blood. The CDR3 nucleotides are TGTGCCACCAGCACCTGGGACAGGGGCTACGAGCAGTACTTC. Its translation: CATSTWDRGYEQYF.